The present T cell receptor (beta chain) was sequenced within a study of blood T cells in healthy people across ages. This clonotype has only a few counts. Using a J-beta primer mix together with a sample-barcoded 5' primer, a second PCR was run for roughly 6 to 12 cycles. TCRdb itself ran the 5' RACE reads through MiXCR, one entry per CDR3 protein. The sample lists about 1 million distinct CDR3 sequences; 45% were seen once. V lost 0 bases and J lost 3; bases outside the gene matches: 11. The CDR3 totals 19 residues. Germline V gives CDR1 LNHNV, CDR2 YYDKDF (reference sequence). This sequence originates from a woman aged 60-75 years in good health. The chain links TRBV15 to TRBJ2-7, with 13 bases identical to TRBD2. Sequencing was performed on blood. In DNA, the CDR3 is TGTGCCACCAGCAGAGATGCCGGGACTAGCGGGGTTCTGGGCTACGAGCAGTACTTC. Protein sequence: CATSRDAGTSGVLGYEQYF. The complete variable domain, with remaining parts taken from reference TRBV15 and TRBJ2-7, reads DAMVIQNPRYQVTQFGKPVTLSCSQTLNHNVMYWYQQKSSQAPKLLFHYYDKDFNNEADTPDNFQSRRPNTSFCFLDIRSPGLGDTAMYLCATSRDAGTSGVLGYEQYFGPGTRLTVT.